The following is a T cell receptor (beta chain) sequence with its context. Its antigen is not known. Other DNA sequences of this sample code for an identical CDR3. This entry comes from a study of PD-1 blockade in classical Hodgkin lymphoma. Study results and limitations: Before treatment, complete responders showed about the same diversity as newly diagnosed patients. Relapsed/refractory patients reportedly had lower baseline diversity than newly diagnosed patients. Patients with an early start, nivolumab under 1 year after ASCT, were excluded.

Trimming removed 0 bases from V and 5 bases from J, with 4 bases in between. Germline V gene sequence: CDR1 SGDLS, CDR2 YYNGEE. CDR3 length equals 12 residues. Sequencing was performed with immunoSEQ multiplex PCR; in TCRdb, only in-frame clones are kept and a portion is missing. The profile shows more than 40,000 clones, just under 80% of them singletons. Documented time point: cycle 4 day 1 (C4D1), after about 6 weeks of nivolumab. In every patient, relapse followed autologous stem cell transplantation, while exposure to brentuximab vedotin differed. The sequence was collected from a human donor with classical Hodgkin lymphoma. V usage is TRBV9 and J usage is TRBJ2-3; unclear D gene. The sample consisted of peripheral blood mononuclear cells (PBMCs), taken before the fourth cycle of nivolumab. The CDR3 reads CASSVGEDTQYF. CDR3 coding DNA: TGTGCCAGCAGCGTAGGGGAAGATACGCAGTATTTT.